The rows below give T cell receptor beta chains drawn from one sample of a study of cytotoxic CD8 clonotypes in ibrutinib-treated CLL. The protocol was immunoSEQ multiplex PCR, while the TCRdb copy is restricted to in-frame clones and leaves out a portion. The data contain around 310,000 clones, about 77% of them singletons. Sequencing was performed on PBMCs, taken before ibrutinib treatment. The receptors derive from a human donor with chronic lymphocytic leukemia. Both conserved end residues are part of each CDR3. The D gene is left open where the match is weak. Size is stated for part of the rows, as once, few or many counts, or as a class when the clone is expanded.

cdr3_length: 15; j_call: TRBJ2-7; v_call: TRBV6-1; clone_size: .; d_call: TRBD1; cdr3_aa: CASSELNRGVFEQYF; cdr3_nt: TGTGCCAGCAGTGAACTTAACAGGGGAGTCTTCGAGCAGTACTTC
cdr3_length: 14; j_call: TRBJ2-1; v_call: TRBV5-4; clone_size: once; d_call: TRBD1; cdr3_aa: CASSGGQGRDEQFF; cdr3_nt: TGTGCCAGCAGCGGGGGACAGGGACGGGATGAGCAGTTCTTC
cdr3_length: 12; j_call: TRBJ1-2; v_call: TRBV15; clone_size: .; d_call: .; cdr3_aa: CATSRGNYGYTF; cdr3_nt: TGTGCCACCAGCCGGGGCAACTATGGCTACACCTTC
cdr3_length: 14; j_call: TRBJ2-3; v_call: TRBV7-2; clone_size: once; d_call: TRBD1; cdr3_aa: CASSINQGADTQYF; cdr3_nt: TGTGCCAGCAGCATCAACCAGGGGGCAGATACGCAGTATTTT
cdr3_length: 17; j_call: TRBJ2-5; v_call: TRBV25-1; clone_size: .; d_call: .; cdr3_aa: CASSEYKGGGRVETQYF; cdr3_nt: TGTGCCAGCAGTGAATACAAGGGGGGAGGGCGAGTGGAGACCCAGTACTTC
cdr3_length: 12; j_call: TRBJ2-7; v_call: TRBV10-3; clone_size: .; d_call: .; cdr3_aa: CAISGLSYEQYF; cdr3_nt: TGTGCCATCAGTGGGCTCTCGTACGAGCAGTACTTC
cdr3_length: 18; j_call: TRBJ2-1; v_call: TRBV7-6; clone_size: .; d_call: TRBD2; cdr3_aa: CASSLAKRLAEVNNEQFF; cdr3_nt: TGTGCCAGCAGCTTAGCTAAACGACTAGCGGAAGTCAATAATGAGCAGTTCTTC
cdr3_length: 14; j_call: TRBJ1-3; v_call: TRBV7-2; clone_size: .; d_call: .; cdr3_aa: CASSLPGVGNTIYF; cdr3_nt: TGTGCCAGCAGCTTACCAGGGGTTGGAAACACCATATATTTT
cdr3_length: 16; j_call: TRBJ2-5; v_call: TRBV6-1; clone_size: .; d_call: .; cdr3_aa: CASSEQSVGVQETQYF; cdr3_nt: TGTGCCAGCAGCGAACAGAGTGTGGGAGTACAAGAGACCCAGTACTTC
cdr3_length: 16; j_call: TRBJ2-1; v_call: TRBV5-1; clone_size: .; d_call: .; cdr3_aa: CASSLGIRQIRNEQFF; cdr3_nt: TGCGCCAGCAGCTTGGGGATCAGGCAAATCAGGAATGAGCAGTTCTTC
cdr3_length: 13; j_call: TRBJ2-2; v_call: TRBV30; clone_size: .; d_call: .; cdr3_aa: CAWFSGAAGELFF; cdr3_nt: TGTGCCTGGTTCTCAGGGGCCGCCGGGGAGCTGTTTTTT
cdr3_length: 16; j_call: TRBJ2-7; v_call: TRBV11-2; clone_size: .; d_call: .; cdr3_aa: CASSLDPSRASYEQYF; cdr3_nt: TGTGCCAGCAGCTTAGATCCCTCCAGGGCATCCTACGAGCAGTACTTC
cdr3_length: 16; j_call: TRBJ2-5; v_call: TRBV5-4; clone_size: .; d_call: TRBD2; cdr3_aa: CASSSSGRVGQETQYF; cdr3_nt: TGTGCCAGCAGCTCAAGCGGGAGGGTTGGACAAGAGACCCAGTACTTC
cdr3_length: 15; j_call: TRBJ1-2; v_call: TRBV15; clone_size: .; d_call: .; cdr3_aa: CATSRDRFPNYGYTF; cdr3_nt: TGTGCCACCAGCAGAGACAGGTTCCCTAACTATGGCTACACCTTC
cdr3_length: 14; j_call: TRBJ2-5; v_call: TRBV15; clone_size: .; d_call: .; cdr3_aa: CATSSRRTQETQYF; cdr3_nt: TGTGCCACCAGCAGTCGGCGGACACAAGAGACCCAGTACTTC
cdr3_length: 13; j_call: TRBJ1-1; v_call: TRBV28; clone_size: .; d_call: .; cdr3_aa: CASSLGENTEAFF; cdr3_nt: TGTGCCAGCAGTTTGGGGGAGAACACTGAAGCTTTCTTT
cdr3_length: 13; j_call: TRBJ2-3; v_call: TRBV19; clone_size: .; d_call: .; cdr3_aa: CASKIHRADTQYF; cdr3_nt: TGTGCCAGTAAAATTCACAGAGCAGATACGCAGTATTTT
cdr3_length: 15; j_call: TRBJ2-7; v_call: TRBV11-2; clone_size: few; d_call: TRBD1; cdr3_aa: CASSLAPTGFDEQYF; cdr3_nt: TGTGCCAGCAGCTTAGCCCCGACAGGGTTCGACGAGCAGTACTTC
cdr3_length: 14; j_call: TRBJ2-1; v_call: TRBV7-9; clone_size: .; d_call: .; cdr3_aa: CASSFADSYNEQFF; cdr3_nt: TGTGCCAGCAGCTTCGCGGACTCCTACAATGAGCAGTTCTTC
cdr3_length: 14; j_call: TRBJ2-7; v_call: TRBV28; clone_size: few; d_call: TRBD2; cdr3_aa: CASSFSGGAYEQYF; cdr3_nt: TGTGCCAGCAGTTTTTCGGGGGGGGCCTACGAGCAGTACTTC
cdr3_length: 18; j_call: TRBJ2-7; v_call: TRBV10-1; clone_size: .; d_call: .; cdr3_aa: CASSERVGARPKTYEQYF; cdr3_nt: TGCGCCAGCAGTGAGAGGGTGGGAGCCAGGCCTAAAACCTACGAGCAGTACTTC